The present T cell receptor (beta chain) was sequenced within a study of spatial heterogeneity in lung cancer. One entry per CDR3 protein, called by TCRdb with MiXCR from the 5' RACE reads. The sample records some 10,000 distinct CDR3 sequences, approximately 5.8% being singletons. Time point here: sample taken at primary tumor resection. Material for sequencing was whole RNA from tumor, nontumor lung or frozen PBMC, left unsorted. Whole-study results and caveats: In tumors, expanded intratumoral alpha and beta TCR counts tracked mutation counts.

Many counts were recorded for this clonotype. Its antigen is undetermined. This beta chain was picked up by a library intended for alpha chains and is off target, so its count carries little meaning. There are 16 residues in the CDR3. Germline V CDR1 and CDR2: SGHTA, FQGNSA. V lost 0 bases to trimming and J lost 8 bases, with 14 bases between them. The rearrangement joins TRBV7-2 to TRBJ2-6; the D gene is possibly TRBD2 (7 bases). The sequence derives from a male donor with early-stage non-small cell lung cancer. The input for sequencing was lung tumor tissue, taken at surgery. The CDR3, as DNA: TGTGCCAGCAGCTTAGCGCTAGGGAGGGGGACCAACGTCCTGACTTTC. Amino acid sequence: CASSLALGRGTNVLTF.